The 23 T cell receptor beta chains below were found in one sample sequenced in a study of cytomegalovirus exposure and HLA in healthy donors. The PCR made use of 60 Vbeta and 13 Jbeta primers. Clones were sequenced by immunoSEQ multiplex PCR, and TCRdb holds only the in-frame ones, with some missing. The table has 140,000 or so clones, around 75% seen once. Sequencing was done on a sample of PBMCs. These receptors originate from a woman younger than 45 in good health and CMV-seronegative.

CDR3 in DNA: TGCAGCGTTGAAGAATCGGTGAACACCGGGGAGCTGTTTTTT. Encoded protein: CSVEESVNTGELFF. This rearrangement joins TRBV29-1 to TRBJ2-2; the D is unclear. CDR1 is SQVTM, CDR2 ANQGSEA, per germline. The CDR3 runs 14 residues. Trimming left V 0 bases short and J 1 base short, with 6 bases between.

The V and J genes are TRBV5-1 and TRBJ2-1; maybe TRBD1 (8 bases). The CDR3 runs to 16 residues. The V and J ends lost 2 bases and 4 bases respectively, with 16 bases between them. Germline lookup yields CDR1 SGHRS and CDR2 YFSETQ. CDR3 DNA: TGCGCCAGCAGCTTAGGGGGGGGACAGGAGTACAATGAGCAGTTCTTC. Translating gives CASSLGGGQEYNEQFF.

The J gene is TRBJ1-1, the V gene TRBV11-2, with D possibly being TRBD1 (5 bases). The CDR3 spans 12 residues. The V end was cut by 6 bases, the J end by 0 bases, with 5 bases between. The germline V gene encodes CDR1 SGHAT and CDR2 FQNNGV. The CDR3 bases are TGTGCCAGCAGGACAGTGAACACTGAAGCTTTCTTT. It is translated as CASRTVNTEAFF.

The chain couples TRBV28 to TRBJ2-2; weak D call: TRBD1 (5 bases). Germline V lookup: CDR1 MDHEN, CDR2 SYDVKM. Trimming pared 1 base from V and 0 bases from J, leaving 9 bases between. The CDR3 covers 16 residues. The CDR3 loop is CASSLLKGPNTGELFF. The CDR3 DNA is TGTGCCAGCAGTTTATTAAAGGGGCCGAACACCGGGGAGCTGTTTTTT.

This clone was seen a few times. The V call is TRBV6-1, the J call TRBJ1-1; TRBD1 might be the D (6 bases). V dropped 4 bases and J dropped 4 bases, with 16 bases sitting between them. The V gene's germline CDR1 is MNHNS and CDR2 SASEGT. This CDR3 is 15 amino acids long. The CDR3 spells CASSGVQGPSTEAFF. The CDR3 nucleotides read TGTGCCAGCAGTGGCGTACAGGGTCCGTCCACTGAAGCTTTCTTT.

The J gene is TRBJ1-3, the V gene TRBV7-2; D gene ambiguous. The CDR3 has 15 residues. The V gene lost 5 bases and the J gene lost 0 bases, with 11 bases spanning the gap. CDR1 is SGHTA, CDR2 FQGNSA, per germline. CDR3 bases: TGTGCCAGCAGCCCAGGTCCCCGCTCTGGAAACACCATATATTTT. It translates to CASSPGPRSGNTIYF.

The chain uses TRBV4-2 and TRBJ1-3; D remains unclear. The CDR3 covers 14 residues. V shed 7 bases and J shed 0 bases, with 10 bases lying between them. Germline CDR1 reads LGHNA; CDR2 reads YNFKEQ. This chain's CDR3 is CASTPRDSGNTIYF. CDR3 nucleotides: TGTGCCAGCACCCCTCGGGACTCTGGAAACACCATATATTTT.

This sequence joins TRBV9 and TRBJ2-7, with D possibly being TRBD2 (6 bases). The CDR3 has 14 amino acids. Trimming took 0 bases from V and 0 from J, leaving 7 bases between them. CDR1 SGDLS and CDR2 YYNGEE come from the germline V gene. The CDR3 DNA sequence: TGTGCCAGCAGCGTAGGCGGGATCTCCTACGAGCAGTACTTC. Protein: CASSVGGISYEQYF.

The CDR3 coding sequence is TGTGCCAGCAGCTTCGGGACTGAAGGTATGGGGGACTATGGCTACACCTTC. This encodes CASSFGTEGMGDYGYTF. The rearrangement links TRBV9 to TRBJ1-2; a possible D gene is TRBD1 (5 bases). The germline CDR1 and CDR2 sequences are SGDLS and YYNGEE. Between the trimmed V and J ends, which lost 4 bases and 3 bases, there was a span of 22 bases. The CDR3 is 17 amino acids.

The CDR3 nucleotides read TGTGCCAGCAGTTTCCGGGATAGCGGGAGTTGGACAGATACGCAGTATTTT. It translates to CASSFRDSGSWTDTQYF. V usage is TRBV28 and J usage is TRBJ2-3; 9 positions match TRBD2. From germline, CDR1 is MDHEN and CDR2 SYDVKM. The CDR3 has 17 amino acids. V gave up 3 bases and J gave up 3 bases; unmatched junction bases: 10.

V is TRBV19 and J is TRBJ2-1; a possible D gene is TRBD2 (5 bases). The germline V gene has CDR1 LNHDA and CDR2 SQIVND (reference sequence). V was pared by 3 bases and J by 5 bases, with 8 bases between. CDR3 length: 13 amino acids. CDR3 sequence reads: CASSMDFNNEQFF. As DNA, the CDR3 is TGTGCCAGTAGTATGGACTTCAACAATGAGCAGTTCTTC.

CDR3 protein: CASSPGTGGGTEAFF. As DNA, the CDR3 is TGTGCCAGCTCACCTGGGACAGGGGGAGGCACTGAAGCTTTCTTT. V is TRBV18 and J is TRBJ1-1, with 11 bases matching TRBD1. This CDR3 region has 15 residues. Unmatched junction bases numbered 4, after V lost 3 bases and J lost 4 bases. The V gene's germline CDR1 is KGHSH and CDR2 LQKENI.

This chain joins TRBV6-1 and TRBJ2-7, with a possible D match to TRBD1 (6 bases). Trimming removed 4 bases from V and 2 bases from J, with 12 bases in between. The CDR3 length is 14 residues. Germline values: CDR1 MNHNS, CDR2 SASEGT. CDR3 in amino acids: CASSGRQVPYEQYV. In nucleotides, the CDR3 is TGTGCCAGCAGTGGGAGACAGGTCCCCTACGAGCAGTACGTC.

The chain carries TRBV28 and TRBJ2-2; perhaps TRBD2 as D (6 bases). Germline V gives CDR1 MDHEN, CDR2 SYDVKM. V lost 1 base and J lost 7, with 7 bases in between. The CDR3 is 13 amino acids. This chain's CDR3 is CASSLFGGGELFF. CDR3 DNA sequence: TGTGCCAGCAGTTTATTCGGGGGCGGGGAGCTGTTTTTT. The complete variable domain, with remaining parts taken from reference TRBV28 and TRBJ2-2, reads DVKVTQSSRYLVKRTGEKVFLECVQDMDHENMFWYRQDPGLGLRLIYFSYDVKMKEKGDIPEGYSVSREKKERFSLILESASTNQTSMYLCASSLFGGGELFFGEGSRLTVL.

CDR3 bases: TGTGCCAGCAGCTTATCCCCCGACACTGAAGCTTTCTTT. It yields the protein CASSLSPDTEAFF. The chain recombines TRBV7-3 with TRBJ1-1; D is unresolved. Trimming removed 2 bases from V and 3 bases from J, with 7 bases in between. The CDR3 is made up of 13 amino acids. CDR1 SGHTA and CDR2 FQGTGA come from the germline V gene.

The table lists this clone with a count of one. The chain joins TRBV4-2 to TRBJ2-1, with D hard to call. CDR1 is LGHNA and CDR2 is YNFKEQ in the germline V gene. The CDR3 is 16 amino acids. V dropped 3 bases and J dropped 2 bases, with 14 bases sitting between them. The CDR3 DNA reads TGTGCCAGCAGCCAGCATGACTTCTCCGCCTACAATGAGCAGTTCTTC. This gives the protein CASSQHDFSAYNEQFF.

V usage is TRBV7-2 and J usage is TRBJ2-7, with 8 positions matching TRBD1. This CDR3 contains 18 residues. V shed 1 base and J 0 bases; nucleotides not matched to a gene: 11. The germline V gene encodes CDR1 SGHTA and CDR2 FQGNSA. CDR3 DNA sequence: TGTGCCAGCAGCTTAGGTCTCCTCGGGGACAGGCTCTCCTACGAGCAGTACGTC. This sequence encodes CASSLGLLGDRLSYEQYV.

This clone was observed a few times. The J gene is TRBJ2-3, the V gene TRBV2, with 10 bases identical to TRBD2. Trimming cost V 6 bases and J 6 bases; bases outside gene matches: 9. Germline-derived CDR1 and CDR2 are SNHLY and FYNNEI. CDR3 size: 15 residues. The CDR3 here is CASRQLAGIIDTQYF. The CDR3 nucleotides are TGTGCCAGCAGGCAACTAGCGGGGATAATCGATACGCAGTATTTT.

J is TRBJ1-1 and V is TRBV2; a weak D match, TRBD1 (6 bases). Germline V lookup: CDR1 SNHLY, CDR2 FYNNEI. V was pared by 6 bases and J by 7 bases, with 9 bases between. The CDR3 loop spans 11 amino acids. As DNA, the CDR3 is TGTGCCAGCAGAGGGGGGGGTGAAGCTTTCTTT. This codes for CASRGGGEAFF.

The CDR3 nucleotides read TGCGCCAGCAGATCTAGCGGGGAAACCGGGGAGCTGTTTTTT. It is translated as CASRSSGETGELFF. The chain is built from TRBV5-1 and TRBJ2-2; TRBD2 agrees at 9 bases. Germline lookup yields CDR1 SGHRS and CDR2 YFSETQ. The V segment lost 5 bases and the J segment 5 bases; nucleotides outside the gene matches: 4. There are 14 residues in the CDR3.

The chain links TRBV7-9 to TRBJ2-5, with a weak D call TRBD2 (6 bases). Looked up from germline, CDR1 is SEHNR and CDR2 is FQNEAQ (reference sequence). The CDR3 contains 15 residues. The ends were cut back, 0 bases at V and 3 bases at J, with 11 bases in the middle. CDR3 nucleotides: TGTGCCAGCAGCTTAGCTTTTGGAGGGAAAGAGACCCAGTACTTC. Translating gives CASSLAFGGKETQYF.

V usage is TRBV19 and J usage is TRBJ2-3; 13 nucleotides align to TRBD2. The V gene end was trimmed by 5 bases and the J gene end by 7 bases; junction bases not matched to a gene: 9. The CDR3 extends over 16 amino acids. Germline CDR1 and CDR2: LNHDA and SQIVND (reference sequence). In nucleotides, the CDR3 is TGTGCCAGTAGTGGAGGACTAGCGGGGGCCGCTAATACGCAGTATTTT. This sequence encodes CASSGGLAGAANTQYF. The entire variable domain, with the rest obtained from reference TRBV19 and TRBJ2-3, is as follows: DGGITQSPKYLFRKEGQNVTLSCEQNLNHDAMYWYRQDPGQGLRLIYYSQIVNDFQKGDIAEGYSVSREKKESFPLTVTSAQKNPTAFYLCASSGGLAGAANTQYFGPGTRLTVL.

This clone was counted a single time. This chain uses TRBV7-9 with TRBJ1-5; D is unclear. CDR3 size: 14 residues. Trimming removed 3 bases at V and 7 bases at J, with 13 bases between. Germline loops: CDR1 SEHNR, CDR2 FQNEAQ (reference sequence). The CDR3 loop is CASSFGGGSQPQHF. The CDR3 DNA is TGTGCCAGCAGCTTTGGAGGAGGATCCCAGCCCCAGCATTTT.